This T cell receptor (beta chain) emerged from a study of shared clonotypes between healthy human individuals. The data were produced by immunoSEQ multiplex PCR, yet TCRdb's version contains in-frame clones alone and is incomplete. The sample includes about 2 million clones, approximately 95% of them seen just once. V was clipped by 0 bases and J by 2 bases, with 11 bases between them. This CDR3 has 15 residues. Germline values: CDR1 MNHEY, CDR2 SMNVEV (reference sequence). The naive CD8 fraction comprised CD45RO-negative cells positively selected for CCR7 and excluded terminally differentiated effector memory CD45RA+ cells.

The J gene is TRBJ2-7, the V gene TRBV27; D is unclear. Sequencing was carried out using naive CD8+ T cells sorted from blood. This receptor was obtained from a man aged 18 to 29 in good health. The CDR3 spells CASSLSPTLAYEQYF. DNA of the CDR3: TGTGCCAGCAGTTTATCCCCGACGTTGGCCTACGAGCAGTACTTC.